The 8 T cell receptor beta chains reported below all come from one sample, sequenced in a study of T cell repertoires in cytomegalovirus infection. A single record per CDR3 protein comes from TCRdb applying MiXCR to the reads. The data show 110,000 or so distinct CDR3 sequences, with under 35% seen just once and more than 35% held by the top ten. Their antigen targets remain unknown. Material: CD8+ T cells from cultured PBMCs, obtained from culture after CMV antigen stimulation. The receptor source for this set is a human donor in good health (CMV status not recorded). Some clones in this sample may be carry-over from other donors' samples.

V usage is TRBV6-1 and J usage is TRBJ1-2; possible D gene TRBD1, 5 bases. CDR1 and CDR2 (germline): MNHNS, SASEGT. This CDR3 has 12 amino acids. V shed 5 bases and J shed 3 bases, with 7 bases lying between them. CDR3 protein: CASSPGYYGYTF. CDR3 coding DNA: TGTGCCAGCAGTCCAGGGTACTATGGCTACACCTTC.

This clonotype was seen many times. The CDR3 DNA reads TGTGCCATCAGTCCCGCTGAGGGCCGACCTAACACCGGGGAGCTGTTTTTT. It yields the protein CAISPAEGRPNTGELFF. The V and J genes are TRBV10-3 and TRBJ2-2, with D perhaps TRBD2 (5 bases). The CDR3 extends over 17 amino acids. Trimming took off 5 bases at V and 2 bases at J, with 18 bases between the two ends. Germline V lookup: CDR1 ENHRY, CDR2 SYGVKD.

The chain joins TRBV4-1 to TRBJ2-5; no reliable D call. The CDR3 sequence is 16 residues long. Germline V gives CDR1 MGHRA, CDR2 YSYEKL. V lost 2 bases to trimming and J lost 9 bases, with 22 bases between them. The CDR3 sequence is CASSQPPVGDRRAQYF. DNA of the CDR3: TGCGCCAGCAGCCAACCACCAGTCGGAGACCGCCGGGCCCAGTACTTC.

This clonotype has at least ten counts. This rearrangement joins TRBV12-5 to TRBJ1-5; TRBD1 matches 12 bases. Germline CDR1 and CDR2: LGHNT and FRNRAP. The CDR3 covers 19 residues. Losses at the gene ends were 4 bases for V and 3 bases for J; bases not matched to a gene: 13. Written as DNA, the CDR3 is TGTGCTAGTGGTTCCTCCCGGGACAGGGGGCATCTAAACAATCAGCCCCAGCATTTT. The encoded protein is CASGSSRDRGHLNNQPQHF.

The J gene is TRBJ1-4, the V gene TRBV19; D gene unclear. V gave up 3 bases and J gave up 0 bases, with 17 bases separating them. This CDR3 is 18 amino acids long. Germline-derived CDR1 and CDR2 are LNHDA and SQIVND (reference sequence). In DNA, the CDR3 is TGTGCCAGTAGTATGGGCCTCGGCACCCTAGCAACTAATGAAAAACTGTTTTTT. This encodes CASSMGLGTLATNEKLFF. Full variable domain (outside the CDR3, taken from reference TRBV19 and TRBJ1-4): DGGITQSPKYLFRKEGQNVTLSCEQNLNHDAMYWYRQDPGQGLRLIYYSQIVNDFQKGDIAEGYSVSREKKESFPLTVTSAQKNPTAFYLCASSMGLGTLATNEKLFFGSGTQLSVL.

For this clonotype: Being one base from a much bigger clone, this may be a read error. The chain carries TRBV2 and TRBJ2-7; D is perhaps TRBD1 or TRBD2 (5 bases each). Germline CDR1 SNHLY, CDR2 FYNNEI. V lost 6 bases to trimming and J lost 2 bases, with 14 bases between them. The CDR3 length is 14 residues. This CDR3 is CASRDRDGAYEQYF. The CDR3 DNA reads TGTGCCAGCAGGGACCGGGACGGAGCCTACGAGCAGTACTTC.

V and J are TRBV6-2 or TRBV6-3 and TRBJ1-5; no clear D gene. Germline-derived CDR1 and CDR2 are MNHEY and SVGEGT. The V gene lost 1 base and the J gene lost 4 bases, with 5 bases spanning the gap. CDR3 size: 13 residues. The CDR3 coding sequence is TGTGCCAGCAGTTACTATATTAATCAGCCCCAGCATTTT. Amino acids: CASSYYINQPQHF.

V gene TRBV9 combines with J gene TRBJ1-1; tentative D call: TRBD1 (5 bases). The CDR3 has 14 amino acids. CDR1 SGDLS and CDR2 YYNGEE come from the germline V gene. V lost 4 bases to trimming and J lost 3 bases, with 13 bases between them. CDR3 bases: TGTGCCAGCAGCTTACGAGGGGTGGACACTGAAGCTTTCTTT. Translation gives CASSLRGVDTEAFF.